This T cell receptor (beta chain) was captured in a study of control samples from healthy donors and cancer patients. Germline trimming cut 4 bases from V and 5 bases from J; bases unmatched to any gene: 7. The CDR3 extends over 14 amino acids. Germline CDR1 and CDR2: SGHDT and YYEEEE. Profiling relied on immunoSEQ multiplex PCR, and the TCRdb table lists in-frame clones only, not all of them. Of roughly 400,000 clones listed, 80% to 95% were seen once; the top ten hold 5.5% to 7.5%. This chain joins TRBV5-6 and TRBJ2-7; 9 bases fit TRBD1. Sequenced material: PBMCs. The clonotype was recovered from a man aged 35 to 55 with head and neck cancer. The CDR3 DNA is TGTGCCAGCAGCCCCGGACAGGGGTGGAACGAGCAGTACTTC. Protein sequence: CASSPGQGWNEQYF.